In this sample, the clone carrying this T cell receptor (beta chain) turned up many times. Its antigen is unknown. Germline CDR1 reads MNHNY; CDR2 reads SVGAGI (reference sequence). Trimming cost V 7 bases and J 4 bases; bases outside gene matches: 6. This CDR3 contains 15 residues. This record comes from a study of T-cell memory formation after mild COVID-19. Study-level results: There was a balanced CD4/CD8 profile in clones contracting day 15 to 85, and later expanders leaned CD4+. Some clones that responded were present in memory (sampled pre-infection), which suggests cross-reactive memory joined.

5'RACE with constant-segment primers yielded barcoded, UMI-tagged TCR alpha and TCR beta cDNA libraries. TCRdb re-analysed the 5' RACE reads in MiXCR, keeping a single row per CDR3 protein. The top ten hold approximately 14% of the sample, which has fewer than 30,000 distinct CDR3 sequences, 9.5% to 15% seen once. The TCR sequence derives from an adult woman who had mild COVID-19 (a few samples of this study predate the infection). Cell type and time point are not known. The sequenced sample was PBMCs or a T cell subset sorted from them (not recorded which). This chain joins TRBV6-6 and TRBJ1-5; 11 nucleotides match TRBD1. This chain's CDR3 is CASKGGQGGNQPQHF. The CDR3 DNA reads as TGTGCCAGCAAGGGGGGACAGGGGGGTAATCAGCCCCAGCATTTT.